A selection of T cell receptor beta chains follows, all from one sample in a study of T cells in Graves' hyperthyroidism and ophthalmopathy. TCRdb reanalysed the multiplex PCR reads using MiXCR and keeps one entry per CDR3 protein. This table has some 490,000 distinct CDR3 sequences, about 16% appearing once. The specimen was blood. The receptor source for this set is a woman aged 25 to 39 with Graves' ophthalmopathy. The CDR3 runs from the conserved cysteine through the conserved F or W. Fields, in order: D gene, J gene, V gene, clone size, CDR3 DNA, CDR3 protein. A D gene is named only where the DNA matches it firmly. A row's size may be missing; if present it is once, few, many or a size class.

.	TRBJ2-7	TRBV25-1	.	TGTGCCAGCAGTGAATCACTGGGGGCGAGCGAGCAGTACTTC	CASSESLGASEQYF
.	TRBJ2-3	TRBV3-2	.	TGTGCCAGCAGCCAAGATAGGCTAGCGGGAGATACGCAGTATTTT	CASSQDRLAGDTQYF
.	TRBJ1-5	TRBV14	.	TGTGCCAGCAGCCAATGGAATCAGCCCCAGCATTTT	CASSQWNQPQHF
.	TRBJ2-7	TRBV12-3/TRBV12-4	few	TGTGCCAGCAGCACAGACGACGAGCAGTACTTC	CASSTDDEQYF
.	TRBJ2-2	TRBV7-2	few	TGTGCCAGCAGCGTAGACCCTGATGGCGGGGAGCTGTTTTTT	CASSVDPDGGELFF
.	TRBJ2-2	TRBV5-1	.	TGCGCCAGCAGTCGGGGGACTTGGAACACCGGGGAGCTGTTTTTT	CASSRGTWNTGELFF
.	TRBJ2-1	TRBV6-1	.	TGTGCCAGCAATCATTATGACCAACACAATGAGCAGTTCTTC	CASNHYDQHNEQFF
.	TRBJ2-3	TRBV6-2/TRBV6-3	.	TGTGCCAGCAGTCCTTTTACACAGATAGCAGATACGCAGTATTTT	CASSPFTQIADTQYF
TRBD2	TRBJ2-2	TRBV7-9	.	TGTGCCAGCAGCTTAACGTCCGGCGGGAGGAACACCGGGGAGCTGTTTTTT	CASSLTSGGRNTGELFF
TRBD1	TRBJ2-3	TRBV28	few	TGTGCCAGCAGTTCCCCCCCTACAGGGGGGACAGATACGCAGTATTTT	CASSSPPTGGTDTQYF
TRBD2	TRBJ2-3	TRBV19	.	TGTGCCAGTAGTAGGCGATTGGGGAGCGGTCTAGCGGGAGGGCCCACAGATACGCAGTATTTT	CASSRRLGSGLAGGPTDTQYF
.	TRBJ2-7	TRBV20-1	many	TGCAGTGCTAGAGCTCAACAGAGCTCCTACGAGCAGTACTTC	CSARAQQSSYEQYF
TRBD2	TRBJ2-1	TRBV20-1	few	TGCAGTGCTGAGCTAAAGAAACCGGGACTAGTTACCTACAATGAGCAGTTCTTC	CSAELKKPGLVTYNEQFF
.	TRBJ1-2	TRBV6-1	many	TGTGCCATCCTCGGGACGGCTAACTATGGCTACACCTTC	CAILGTANYGYTF
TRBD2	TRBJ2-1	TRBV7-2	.	TGTGCCAGCAGGGGACGGGAGGGCCGACCCAATGAGCAGTTCTTC	CASRGREGRPNEQFF
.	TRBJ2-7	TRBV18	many	TGTGCCAGCTCACCGCTAGGGTCCTACGAGCAGTACTTC	CASSPLGSYEQYF
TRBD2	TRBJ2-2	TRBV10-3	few	TGTGCCATCGGCACTAGCGGGACCTCAGCCGGGGAGCTGTTTTTT	CAIGTSGTSAGELFF
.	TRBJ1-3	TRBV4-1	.	TGCGCCAGCAGCCAAGAAGTCAGGGGTAGCTCTGGAAACACCATATATTTT	CASSQEVRGSSGNTIYF
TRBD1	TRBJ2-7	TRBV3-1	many	TGTGCCAGCAGTCCGACAGGGTGGTACGAGCAGTACTTC	CASSPTGWYEQYF
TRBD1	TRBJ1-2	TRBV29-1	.	TGCAGCGCTTTTACGACAGGGGGGCTTAACTATGGCTACACCTTC	CSAFTTGGLNYGYTF
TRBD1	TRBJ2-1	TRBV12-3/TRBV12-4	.	TGTGCCAGCACTCCGGACAGGGGCCCCCTAGTCAACTACAATGAGCAGTTCTTC	CASTPDRGPLVNYNEQFF
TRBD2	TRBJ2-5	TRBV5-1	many	TGCGCCAGCAGCTTGGGGTCTAGCGGCGCAGGAGAGACCCAGTACTTC	CASSLGSSGAGETQYF
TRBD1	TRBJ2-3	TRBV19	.	TGTGCCAGTAGTTCAGGGGGACAGGGGAGTCGCACAGATACGCAGTATTTT	CASSSGGQGSRTDTQYF
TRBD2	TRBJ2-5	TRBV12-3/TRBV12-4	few	TGTGCCAGCAGTTCCGGAGGACTAGCGGGACAAGAGACCCAGTACTTC	CASSSGGLAGQETQYF
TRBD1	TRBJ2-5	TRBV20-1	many	TGCAGTGCTAGAGGCCAGGGGGACGGAGTTCACCAAGAGACCCAGTACTTC	CSARGQGDGVHQETQYF
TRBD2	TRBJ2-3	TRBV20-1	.	TGCAGTGCTGGTAGAGCGGGAGGAAGCACAGATACGCAGTATTTT	CSAGRAGGSTDTQYF
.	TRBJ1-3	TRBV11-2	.	TGTGCCAGCCGCTTAGTGGGGCCATACTCTGGAAACACCATATATTTT	CASRLVGPYSGNTIYF
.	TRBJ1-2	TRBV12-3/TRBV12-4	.	TGTGCCAGCAGTTCGACAGGTGGTGCTAACTATGGCTACACCTTC	CASSSTGGANYGYTF
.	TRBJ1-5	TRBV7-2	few	TGTGCCAGCAGCCGGAAAACAGGGTGGAATCAGCCCCAGCATTTT	CASSRKTGWNQPQHF